This TCR beta chain emerged from a study of shared clonotypes between healthy human individuals. CDR3 length: 14 amino acids. Germline V gene data show CDR1 as WSHSY and CDR2 as SAAADI. V was pared by 0 bases and J by 2 bases, with 5 bases between. Each replicate PCR on the sorted subsets used 200 ng DNA (about 30,000 T cell genomes). Sequencing used immunoSEQ multiplex PCR; TCRdb keeps in-frame clones, though not all of them. The data hold under 1,900,000 clones, with just under 99% observed a single time. On this clone itself: Its antigen is currently unknown.

Study-wide points: It was the few donors that limited the genetic and exposure-history diversity represented.

Sequencing used naive CD4+ T cells sorted from blood. Sample subset: CD45RA+ positively selected. The sequence was collected from a man under 40 in good health. The chain carries TRBV10-2 and TRBJ2-1; no clear D gene. CDR3 coding DNA: TGCGCCAGCAGTGAGTCGGCTACCTACAATGAGCAGTTCTTC. Translation gives CASSESATYNEQFF.